This T cell receptor beta chain was recovered during a study of cytomegalovirus exposure and HLA in healthy donors. The study's findings and limits: As a later analysis showed, several of the most significant clusters appeared to be linked to common viral pathogens.

Amplification used 60 Vbeta primers and 13 Jbeta primers. Repertoires were generated with immunoSEQ multiplex PCR, while TCRdb's copy carries only in-frame clones and drops some. The top ten clones hold nearly 8.5% of a sample with roughly 120,000 clones, around 73% of them seen once. In the case of this clone: Its target is not known.

The sequence came from a woman aged 40 to 50 in good health and CMV-seropositive. Sequenced material: PBMCs.

This CDR3 is CASSFSGQADLPLHF. CDR3 bases: TGTGCCAGCAGCTTTTCGGGACAGGCAGATCTACCCCTCCACTTT. The rearrangement joins TRBV7-2 to TRBJ1-6, with 8 nucleotides matching TRBD1. V shed 3 bases, J shed 12 bases, and the junction held 10 bases outside the gene matches. This CDR3 region has 15 residues. The germline V gene has CDR1 SGHTA and CDR2 FQGNSA.